Shown below are 15 T cell receptor beta chains from a single sample sequenced in a study of blood T cell repertoires in COVID-19. Sequencing used immunoSEQ multiplex PCR; TCRdb keeps in-frame clones, though not all of them. The sample consists of about 85,000 clones, 90% of them appearing once. Sample: peripheral blood. The receptors stem from a woman older than 75 with active or convalescent COVID-19.

The rearrangement uses TRBV11-1 and TRBJ2-7; 8 positions match TRBD1. Germline-derived CDR1 and CDR2 are SGHAT and FQDESV (reference sequence). The V segment lost 5 bases and the J segment 3 bases; nucleotides outside the gene matches: 9. The CDR3 runs 15 residues. In DNA, the CDR3 is TGTGCCAGCAGCCCACGAGACAGGGGTAGCTACGAGCAGTACTTC. This codes for CASSPRDRGSYEQYF. The variable domain in full, completed from reference TRBV11-1 and TRBJ2-7, reads EAEVAQSPRYKITEKSQAVAFWCDPISGHATLYWYRQILGQGPELLVQFQDESVVDDSQLPKDRFSAERLKGVDSTLKIQPAELGDSAMYLCASSPRDRGSYEQYFGPGTRLTVT.

V usage is TRBV10-3 and J usage is TRBJ2-1; 9 bases align to TRBD1. The V gene end was trimmed by 6 bases and the J gene end by 5 bases; junction bases not matched to a gene: 8. Germline loops: CDR1 ENHRY, CDR2 SYGVKD. The CDR3 has 15 residues. This CDR3 reads CAIRTQGARNNEQFF. The CDR3 coding sequence is TGTGCCATCAGAACACAGGGGGCAAGGAACAATGAGCAGTTCTTC.

J is TRBJ2-2 and V is TRBV7-2, with 7 bases matching TRBD2. The V and J ends lost 2 bases and 0 bases, in that order; junction bases with no gene match: 3. The germline V gene encodes CDR1 SGHTA and CDR2 FQGNSA. The CDR3 is 16 residues long. CDR3 loop: CASSLRLAANTGELFF. CDR3 bases: TGTGCCAGCAGCTTACGGCTAGCGGCGAACACCGGGGAGCTGTTTTTT.

The V gene is TRBV15, the J gene TRBJ2-2; 7 bases fit TRBD2. The CDR3 consists of 17 residues. The V and J ends lost 3 bases and 5 bases, in that order; junction bases with no gene match: 12. Germline loops: CDR1 LNHNV, CDR2 YYDKDF (reference sequence). Written as DNA, the CDR3 is TGTGCCACCAGCAGGGCGGGAGTTGTTTCGTGGACCGGGGAGCTGTTTTTT. It encodes CATSRAGVVSWTGELFF.

The V call is TRBV7-2, the J call TRBJ2-5, with TRBD2 matching 13 bases. The CDR3 covers 15 residues. J was trimmed by 7 bases and V by 5 bases; bases with no gene match: 7. Per the germline V gene, CDR1 is SGHTA and CDR2 is FQGNSA. Written as DNA, the CDR3 is TGTGCCAGCAGCCGGACTAGCGGGAGTCTAGGGACCCAGTACTTC. Protein: CASSRTSGSLGTQYF.

The chain recombines TRBV18 with TRBJ1-3; D is unclear. CDR3 size: 15 residues. Trimming left V 5 bases short and J 3 bases short, with 14 bases between. Germline CDR1 reads KGHSH; CDR2 reads LQKENI. CDR3 amino acids: CASSEDKWNGNTIYF. Written as DNA, the CDR3 is TGTGCCAGCTCAGAAGACAAGTGGAATGGAAACACCATATATTTT.

This clone was seen more than once but under ten times. The gene calls are TRBV20-1 and TRBJ2-5; D remains unclear. V was pared by 6 bases and J by 2 bases, with 4 bases between. In germline, CDR1 is DFQATT, CDR2 SNEGSKA (reference sequence). The CDR3 is 10 amino acids. For the CDR3, the DNA is TGCAGTGCGGAGCAAGAGACCCAGTACTTC. It translates to CSAEQETQYF.

This sequence joins TRBV5-1 and TRBJ2-2; 9 bases match TRBD1. This CDR3 spans 15 amino acids. V lost 3 bases to trimming and J lost 6 bases; unmatched junction nucleotides: 6. Germline lookup yields CDR1 SGHRS and CDR2 YFSETQ. CDR3 sequence: CASSSGQGSAGELFF. The CDR3 DNA reads as TGCGCCAGCAGCTCGGGACAGGGTTCGGCCGGGGAGCTGTTTTTT.

The chain carries TRBV2 and TRBJ2-7; TRBD2 matches 13 bases. Trimming removed 6 bases from V and 2 bases from J; junction bases left unmatched: 4. The CDR3 totals 15 residues. Germline values: CDR1 SNHLY, CDR2 FYNNEI. The CDR3 nucleotides read TGTGCCAGCAGCGCAGGGACTAGCGGGACCTACGAGCAGTACTTC. Its translation: CASSAGTSGTYEQYF.

The chain employs TRBV10-2 and TRBJ2-7, with D possibly matching TRBD2 (6 bases). The CDR3 runs 15 residues. The germline V and J ends were trimmed by 0 bases and 2 bases, with 11 bases remaining between them. CDR1 WSHSY and CDR2 SAAADI come from the germline V gene. CDR3: CASSESGGQTYEQYF. DNA of the CDR3: TGCGCCAGCAGTGAGTCAGGAGGGCAGACCTACGAGCAGTACTTC.

On this clone: The junction departs from germline at one end; a sequencing error may be responsible. Other nucleotide sequences from this sample produce the same CDR3. The gene calls are TRBV2 and TRBJ1-5; possibly TRBD1 for D (5 bases). This CDR3 has 14 amino acids. Germline CDR1 is SNHLY and CDR2 is FYNNEI. CDR3 residues: CASSAAGYSQPQHF. The DNA for the CDR3 is TGTGCTAGCAGTGCGGCAGGGTATAGTCAGCCCCAGCATTTT.

The chain uses TRBV5-1 and TRBJ2-1; 9 positions match TRBD1. Trimming cost V 1 base and J 7 bases; bases outside gene matches: 6. The germline gives CDR1 SGHRS, CDR2 YFSETQ. CDR3 length: 15 residues. As DNA, the CDR3 is TGCGCCAGCAGCTTGACACAGGGGGCGCGGAATGAGCAGTTCTTC. It yields the protein CASSLTQGARNEQFF.

The J gene is TRBJ2-6, the V gene TRBV5-1; D not resolved. V lost 0 bases and J 2 bases, leaving 6 bases between the germline ends. Germline V lookup: CDR1 SGHRS, CDR2 YFSETQ. The CDR3 length is 15 residues. CDR3 nucleotide sequence: TGCGCCAGCAGCTTGGGAGTAGCTGGGGCCAACGTCCTGACTTTC. Amino acids: CASSLGVAGANVLTF. Filled out from reference TRBV5-1 and TRBJ2-6, the complete variable domain reads KAGVTQTPRYLIKTRGQQVTLSCSPISGHRSVSWYQQTPGQGLQFLFEYFSETQRNKGNFPGRFSGRQFSNSRSEMNVSTLELGDSALYLCASSLGVAGANVLTFGAGSRLTVL.

The chain uses TRBV5-1 and TRBJ2-1, with D perhaps matching TRBD2 (6 bases). Between the trimmed V and J ends, which lost 0 bases and 5 bases, there was a span of 15 bases. The CDR3 extends over 16 amino acids. Germline values: CDR1 SGHRS, CDR2 YFSETQ. This CDR3 reads CASSLVLASGHNEQFF. The CDR3 bases are TGCGCCAGCAGCTTGGTACTAGCCTCGGGCCACAATGAGCAGTTCTTC. Combining the CDR3 with reference TRBV5-1 and TRBJ2-1 gives the whole variable domain KAGVTQTPRYLIKTRGQQVTLSCSPISGHRSVSWYQQTPGQGLQFLFEYFSETQRNKGNFPGRFSGRQFSNSRSEMNVSTLELGDSALYLCASSLVLASGHNEQFFGPGTRLTVL.

The chain has TRBV18 and TRBJ2-3, with 8 positions matching TRBD2. V lost 6 bases and J lost 6; bases outside the gene matches: 14. The CDR3 runs to 16 residues. Germline CDR1 is KGHSH and CDR2 is LQKENI. The CDR3 nucleotides are TGTGCCAGCTCGGGACTAGGGGCGGGAGCCTCGGATACGCAGTATTTT. Protein sequence: CASSGLGAGASDTQYF. The full variable domain, rest sourced from reference TRBV18 and TRBJ2-3, is NAGVMQNPRHLVRRRGQEARLRCSPMKGHSHVYWYRQLPEEGLKFMVYLQKENIIDESGMPKERFSAEFPKEGPSILRIQQVVRGDSAAYFCASSGLGAGASDTQYFGPGTRLTVL.